Listed below are T cell receptor beta chains from one sample, sequenced in a study of cytomegalovirus exposure and HLA in healthy donors. Repertoires were generated with immunoSEQ multiplex PCR, while TCRdb's copy carries only in-frame clones and drops some. The sample consists of 150,000 or so clones, about 80% of them appearing once. The sequenced sample consisted of PBMCs. The receptor source for this set is a woman in her thirties or forties in good health and CMV-seronegative. CDR3s include the opening cysteine and the closing phenylalanine or tryptophan. Fields, in order: V gene, J gene, CDR3 protein.

v_call: TRBV7-2
j_call: TRBJ2-7
cdr3_aa: CASSLSGGSYEQYF

v_call: TRBV2
j_call: TRBJ2-5
cdr3_aa: CASGAQETQYF

v_call: TRBV28
j_call: TRBJ1-5
cdr3_aa: CAIAGRSNQPQHF

v_call: TRBV18
j_call: TRBJ1-5
cdr3_aa: CASSPQQGDQPQHF

v_call: TRBV30
j_call: TRBJ2-7
cdr3_aa: CAWGDRSYEQYF

v_call: TRBV11-3
j_call: TRBJ2-2
cdr3_aa: CASSSGLAGGPDTGELFF

v_call: TRBV28
j_call: TRBJ1-2
cdr3_aa: CASSLNGGQGNGYTF

v_call: TRBV11-3
j_call: TRBJ1-1
cdr3_aa: CASSLTGTEAFF

v_call: TRBV30
j_call: TRBJ1-4
cdr3_aa: CAWGGTADRDEKLFF

v_call: TRBV2
j_call: TRBJ1-1
cdr3_aa: CASSEQGLGNTEAFF

v_call: TRBV5-4
j_call: TRBJ2-7
cdr3_aa: CASSTPGLATNEQYF

v_call: TRBV5-6
j_call: TRBJ1-4
cdr3_aa: CASSPTGESSKLFF

v_call: TRBV2
j_call: TRBJ2-7
cdr3_aa: CASGGVPYEQYF

v_call: TRBV7-9
j_call: TRBJ1-2
cdr3_aa: CASSLAQGGGYTF

v_call: TRBV14
j_call: TRBJ2-5
cdr3_aa: CASSQRAGIQETQYF

v_call: TRBV5-1
j_call: TRBJ2-2
cdr3_aa: CASSFGQYTGELFF

v_call: TRBV7-2
j_call: TRBJ2-7
cdr3_aa: CASSLGAGVLEQYF

v_call: TRBV5-1
j_call: TRBJ2-1
cdr3_aa: CASSLRLNSGASYNEQFF

v_call: TRBV2
j_call: TRBJ1-6
cdr3_aa: CASTKLRGNSPLHF

v_call: TRBV6-5
j_call: TRBJ1-1
cdr3_aa: CASSPGGVRGAQAFF

v_call: TRBV2
j_call: TRBJ1-5
cdr3_aa: CASKGARGNQPQHF

v_call: TRBV6-5
j_call: TRBJ1-1
cdr3_aa: CASSKQGANTEAFF

v_call: TRBV18
j_call: TRBJ1-5
cdr3_aa: CASSPDRGMSNQPQHF

v_call: TRBV6-5
j_call: TRBJ2-3
cdr3_aa: CASSYAGGLDTQYF

v_call: TRBV9
j_call: TRBJ2-1
cdr3_aa: CASSPTSGGSNEQFF

v_call: TRBV10-3
j_call: TRBJ1-1
cdr3_aa: CAISESGQGGTEAFF

v_call: TRBV5-4
j_call: TRBJ2-1
cdr3_aa: CASNLATLLAGGGEQFF

v_call: TRBV6-5
j_call: TRBJ2-3
cdr3_aa: CASSYGAARTDTQYF

v_call: TRBV5-1
j_call: TRBJ2-4
cdr3_aa: CASSLGDRTGVIIQYF

v_call: TRBV6-5
j_call: TRBJ1-2
cdr3_aa: CASTGTGFRGYTF

v_call: TRBV7-9
j_call: TRBJ2-7
cdr3_aa: CASSLDGTGGEEQYF

v_call: TRBV23-1
j_call: TRBJ2-5
cdr3_aa: CASWRGEGETQYF

v_call: TRBV5-1
j_call: TRBJ2-3
cdr3_aa: CASSQLAGGPAPDTQYF

v_call: TRBV5-1
j_call: TRBJ1-1
cdr3_aa: CASKTGSSNTEAFF

v_call: TRBV4-1
j_call: TRBJ1-1
cdr3_aa: CASSQEGTLGTEAFF

v_call: TRBV6-1
j_call: TRBJ1-5
cdr3_aa: CASSDKAGGGQPQHF

v_call: TRBV19
j_call: TRBJ2-3
cdr3_aa: CASSTGDTDTQYF

v_call: TRBV5-1
j_call: TRBJ2-7
cdr3_aa: CASSLAGEPTYEQYF

v_call: TRBV27
j_call: TRBJ1-1
cdr3_aa: CASSNQGWDTEAFF

v_call: TRBV4-1
j_call: TRBJ1-1
cdr3_aa: CASSPPSEETLKAFF